This is a list of T cell receptor beta chains from one sample in a study of cytomegalovirus exposure and HLA in healthy donors. Profiling relied on immunoSEQ multiplex PCR, and the TCRdb table lists in-frame clones only, not all of them. The data show over 120,000 clones, approximately 90% seen once. Sequenced: PBMCs. These receptors were collected from a man aged 18 to 29 in good health and CMV-seropositive. Each CDR3 is given with its conserved first and last residue. The D gene is left open where the match is weak. Rows give clone size only sometimes, using once, few, many, or a class for an expanded clone.

D,V,J,size,CDR3,DNA
TRBD2,TRBV30,TRBJ2-5,many,CAWSVRRGVGETQYF,TGTGCCTGGAGTGTAAGGCGGGGGGTCGGGGAGACCCAGTACTTC
TRBD1,TRBV30,TRBJ1-4,-,CAWSVRTGKGPTTNEKLFF,TGTGCCTGGAGTGTAAGGACAGGGAAAGGTCCCACAACTAATGAAAAACTGTTTTTT
-,TRBV12-5,TRBJ2-3,-,CASGLLIGQDTQYF,TGTGCTAGTGGTTTGCTAATCGGACAGGATACGCAGTATTTT
TRBD1,TRBV5-1,TRBJ2-5,-,CASSGTGGYETQYF,TGCGCCAGCAGCGGGACAGGGGGGTATGAGACCCAGTACTTC
TRBD2,TRBV28,TRBJ2-1,once,CASSPPTLAGGDNEQFF,TGTGCCAGCAGTCCCCCTACCCTAGCGGGGGGGGACAATGAGCAGTTCTTC
-,TRBV5-1,TRBJ2-1,-,CASGGGSIYNEQFF,TGCGCCAGCGGGGGCGGGAGTATCTACAATGAGCAGTTCTTC
-,TRBV11-2,TRBJ1-2,-,CASSPIAQNYGYTF,TGTGCCAGCAGCCCGATCGCACAGAACTATGGCTACACCTTC
TRBD1,TRBV6-1,TRBJ1-1,once,CASSGYTQGGVIGEAFF,TGTGCCAGCAGTGGGTACACACAGGGGGGGGTAATCGGTGAAGCTTTCTTT
-,TRBV7-9,TRBJ1-2,few,CASSFPTGTNGYTF,TGTGCCAGCAGCTTTCCCACAGGAACGAATGGCTACACCTTC
TRBD1,TRBV11-3,TRBJ2-7,-,CASSLAQGASYEQYF,TGTGCCAGCAGCTTAGCCCAGGGGGCCTCCTACGAGCAGTACTTC